The rows below give T cell receptor beta chains drawn from one sample of a study of blood T cells in healthy people across ages. A single record per CDR3 protein comes from TCRdb applying MiXCR to the 5' RACE reads. The table includes roughly 2 million distinct CDR3 sequences, about 49% detected once. Sequencing was carried out using blood. The receptors were sampled from a woman in her thirties or forties in good health. Each CDR3 is given with its conserved first and last residue. D genes are given only for firm matches. The size entry is marked missing in some rows and otherwise reads once, few, many or a size class.

D gene	J gene	clone size	V gene	CDR3 protein	CDR3 DNA
TRBD1	TRBJ2-5	few	TRBV6-6	CASRFADRVETQYF	TGTGCCAGCAGGTTTGCGGACAGGGTCGAGACCCAGTACTTC
-	TRBJ2-7	-	TRBV3-1	CASSPVGGVEQYF	TGTGCCAGCAGCCCGGTGGGGGGTGTCGAGCAGTACTTC
-	TRBJ1-2	few	TRBV5-5	CASRAGQGYGYTF	TGTGCCAGCAGGGCGGGTCAAGGATATGGCTACACCTTC
-	TRBJ2-2	-	TRBV15	CATSRDRTTGELFF	TGTGCCACCAGCAGAGATCGGACCACCGGGGAGCTGTTTTTT
-	TRBJ2-1	-	TRBV28	CASSLGGQDYEQFF	TGTGCCAGCAGTTTAGGCGGGCAAGATTACGAGCAGTTCTTC
-	TRBJ1-5	-	TRBV20-1	CSAPDKHSNQPQHF	TGCAGTGCTCCCGACAAGCATAGCAATCAGCCCCAGCATTTT
-	TRBJ2-5	few	TRBV24-1	CATSEGGGPQETQYF	TGTGCCACCAGTGAGGGGGGGGGCCCCCAAGAGACCCAGTACTTC
-	TRBJ1-6	once	TRBV3-1	CASGRMKPGSVNSPLHF	TGTGCCAGCGGCCGGATGAAGCCCGGGAGCGTTAATTCACCCCTCCACTTT
-	TRBJ2-5	-	TRBV10-3	CAISLRGGETQYF	TGTGCCATCAGCCTTAGGGGCGGAGAGACCCAGTACTTC
-	TRBJ2-4	-	TRBV27	CASSSWTGKNIQYF	TGTGCCAGCAGTTCTTGGACGGGTAAAAACATTCAGTACTTC